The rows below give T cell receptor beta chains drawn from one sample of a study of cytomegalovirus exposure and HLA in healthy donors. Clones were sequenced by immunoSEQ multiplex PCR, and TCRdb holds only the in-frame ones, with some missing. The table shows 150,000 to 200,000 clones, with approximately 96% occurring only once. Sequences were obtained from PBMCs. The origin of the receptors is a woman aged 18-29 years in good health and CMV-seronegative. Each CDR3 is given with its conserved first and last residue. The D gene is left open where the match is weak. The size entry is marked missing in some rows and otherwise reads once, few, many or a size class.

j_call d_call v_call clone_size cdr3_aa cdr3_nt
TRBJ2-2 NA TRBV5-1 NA CASSLTDISTGELFF TGCGCCAGCAGCTTAACAGACATCTCTACCGGGGAGCTGTTTTTT
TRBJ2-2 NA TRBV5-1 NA CASSGAGQPSSTGELFF TGCGCCAGCAGCGGGGCGGGACAGCCTTCTTCGACCGGGGAGCTGTTTTTT
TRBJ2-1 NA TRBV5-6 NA CASSEGGGNEQFF TGTGCCAGCAGCGAAGGGGGGGGGAATGAGCAGTTCTTC
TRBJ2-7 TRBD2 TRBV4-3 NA CASSPSSGGHYEQYF TGCGCCAGCAGCCCCTCTAGCGGGGGACACTACGAGCAGTACTTC
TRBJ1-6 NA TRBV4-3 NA CASSRESMGGSYNSPLHF TGCGCCAGCAGCCGAGAGAGCATGGGGGGCTCCTATAATTCACCCCTCCACTTT
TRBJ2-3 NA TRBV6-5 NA CASSYSLQRADTQYF TGTGCCAGCAGTTACTCGCTTCAGCGGGCAGATACGCAGTATTTT
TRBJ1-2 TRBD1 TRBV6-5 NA CASSRGRGDYGYTF TGTGCCAGCAGCAGGGGGCGGGGAGACTATGGCTACACCTTC
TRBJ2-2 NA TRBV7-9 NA CASSLRAAINTGELFF TGTGCCAGCAGCCTCAGGGCAGCCATTAACACCGGGGAGCTGTTTTTT
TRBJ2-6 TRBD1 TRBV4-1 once CASSQTGGRAFSGANVLTF TGCGCCAGCAGCCAGACAGGGGGGAGAGCCTTCTCTGGGGCCAACGTCCTGACTTTC
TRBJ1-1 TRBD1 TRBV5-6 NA CASSLVQGGAEAFF TGTGCCAGCAGCTTGGTTCAGGGGGGCGCTGAAGCTTTCTTT
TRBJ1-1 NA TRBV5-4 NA CASSFVKGAEAFF TGTGCCAGCAGCTTCGTAAAGGGGGCTGAAGCTTTCTTT
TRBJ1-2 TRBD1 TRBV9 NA CASSSLPGQINYGYTF TGTGCCAGCAGCTCCCTACCGGGACAGATAAACTATGGCTACACCTTC
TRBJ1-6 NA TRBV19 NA CASTLGNYNSPLHF TGTGCCAGTACCCTCGGGAACTATAATTCACCCCTCCACTTT
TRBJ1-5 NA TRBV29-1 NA CSVALGEGQPQHF TGCAGCGTTGCTTTGGGGGAGGGACAGCCCCAGCATTTT
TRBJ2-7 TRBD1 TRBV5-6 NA CASSLGDSLYEQYF TGTGCCAGCAGCTTGGGGGACAGTCTCTACGAGCAGTACTTC
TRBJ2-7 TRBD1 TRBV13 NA CASSSGQGSYEQYF TGTGCCAGCAGCTCAGGACAGGGATCCTACGAGCAGTACTTC
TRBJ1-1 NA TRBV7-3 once CASSPGPDTEAFF TGTGCCAGCAGCCCAGGCCCCGACACTGAAGCTTTCTTT
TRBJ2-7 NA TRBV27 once CASSPLRGGTYEQYF TGTGCCAGCAGTCCCCTGAGGGGGGGTACCTACGAGCAGTACTTC
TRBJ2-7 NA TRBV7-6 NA CASSLKTDPSYEQYF TGTGCCAGCAGCTTAAAGACAGACCCATCCTACGAGCAGTACTTC
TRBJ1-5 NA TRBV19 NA CASSTRNSGNQPQHF TGTGCCAGTAGTACCAGAAACAGTGGCAATCAGCCCCAGCATTTT
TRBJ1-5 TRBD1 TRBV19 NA CASSPPGGSHQPQHF TGTGCCAGTAGTCCCCCAGGGGGCTCTCATCAGCCCCAGCATTTT
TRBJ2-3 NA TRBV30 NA CAWSVRQGKITTDTQYF TGTGCCTGGAGTGTACGGCAGGGAAAGATAACCACAGATACGCAGTATTTT
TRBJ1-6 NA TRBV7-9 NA CASSLALTGGNSPLHF TGTGCCAGCAGCTTAGCGCTAACGGGGGGTAATTCACCCCTCCACTTT
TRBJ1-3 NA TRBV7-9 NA CASSSSFPPGNTIYF TGTGCCAGCAGCTCCAGTTTCCCCCCCGGAAACACCATATATTTT
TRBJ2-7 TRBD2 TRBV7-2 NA CASSDSGGLGYEQYF TGTGCCAGCAGCGACAGCGGGGGTTTGGGCTACGAGCAGTACTTC
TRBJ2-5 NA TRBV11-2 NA CASSWTVGGQETQYF TGTGCCAGCAGCTGGACCGTGGGAGGTCAAGAGACCCAGTACTTC
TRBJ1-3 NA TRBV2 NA CASSEGQSSGNTIYF TGTGCCAGCAGTGAGGGACAAAGCTCTGGAAACACCATATATTTT
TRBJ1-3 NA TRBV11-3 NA CASSLGSGNTIYF TGTGCCAGCAGCTTAGGGAGTGGAAACACCATATATTTT
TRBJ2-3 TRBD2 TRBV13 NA CASSLGRGGAAGDTQYF TGTGCCAGCAGCTTGGGCCGCGGGGGGGCCGCCGGGGATACGCAGTATTTT
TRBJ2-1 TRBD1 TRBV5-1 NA CASQGQGFSYNEQFF TGCGCCAGTCAGGGACAGGGTTTCTCCTACAATGAGCAGTTCTTC
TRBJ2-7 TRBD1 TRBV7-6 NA CASSNTGTGTYEQYF TGTGCCAGCAGCAATACAGGGACAGGCACCTACGAGCAGTACTTC
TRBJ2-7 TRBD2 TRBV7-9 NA CASSYSSGAYEQYF TGTGCCAGCAGCTACTCTAGCGGGGCCTACGAGCAGTACTTC
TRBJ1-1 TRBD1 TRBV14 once CASSQGTGQAFF TGTGCCAGCAGCCAAGGGACAGGGCAAGCTTTCTTT
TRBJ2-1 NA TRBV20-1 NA CSPSVEQFF TGCAGTCCTTCGGTTGAGCAGTTCTTC
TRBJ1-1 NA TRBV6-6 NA CASSYGARETEAFF TGTGCCAGCAGTTACGGTGCGAGGGAAACTGAAGCTTTCTTT
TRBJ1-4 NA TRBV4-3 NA CASNPTPGQPNEKLFF TGCGCCAGCAACCCAACCCCGGGACAACCTAATGAAAAACTGTTTTTT
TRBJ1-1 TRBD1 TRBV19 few CASSINRGITEAFF TGTGCCAGTAGTATTAACAGGGGTATCACTGAAGCTTTCTTT
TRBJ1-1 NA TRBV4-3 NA CASSQDTAETEAFF TGCGCCAGCAGCCAAGATACGGCGGAGACTGAAGCTTTCTTT
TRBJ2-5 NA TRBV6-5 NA CASSFRSTETQYF TGTGCCAGCTCTTTTCGGTCCACAGAGACCCAGTACTTC